The 16 T cell receptor beta chains presented below share a single source sample, sequenced in a study of shared clonotypes between healthy human individuals. The assay was immunoSEQ multiplex PCR, and TCRdb's table has in-frame clones only and misses some. The data contain approximately 500,000 clones, 90% to 96% of them seen just once; the ten biggest clones take up about 0.064%. Source material: naive CD4+ T cells sorted from blood. The subset: CD45RA+ positively selected. Every receptor here comes from a young woman in good health.

The chain employs TRBV11-3 and TRBJ2-3, with 9 bases fitting TRBD2. Germline CDR1 and CDR2: SGHNT and YENEEA. With 4 bases clipped from V and 6 bases from J, the junction kept 11 bases outside the gene matches. The CDR3 has 16 residues. CDR3 in DNA: TGTGCCAGCAGCTCCAGAGGCGGGAGGGCCGGTGATACGCAGTATTTT. It encodes CASSSRGGRAGDTQYF.

Only one count was recorded for this clone. The rearrangement joins TRBV15 to TRBJ2-1; D is undetermined. With 1 base removed from V and 3 bases from J, the gap between germline ends came to 7 bases. The germline V gene encodes CDR1 LNHNV and CDR2 YYDKDF (reference sequence). The CDR3 runs to 14 residues. The CDR3 sequence: CATSRGRDYNEQFF. The CDR3 DNA is TGTGCCACCAGCAGAGGACGAGACTACAATGAGCAGTTCTTC.

The genes are TRBV6-1 and TRBJ2-1, with D possibly being TRBD1 (5 bases). Germline V lookup: CDR1 MNHNS, CDR2 SASEGT. With 8 bases removed from V and 4 bases from J, the gap between germline ends came to 6 bases. CDR3 length: 11 residues. For the CDR3, the DNA is TGTGCCAGCGGGGCGTACAATGAGCAGTTCTTC. Amino acids: CASGAYNEQFF.

The chain couples TRBV10-3 to TRBJ1-5; possibly TRBD1 for D (5 bases). V was trimmed by 3 bases and J by 2 bases, leaving 14 bases between them. The CDR3 is 16 amino acids. Germline CDR1 ENHRY, CDR2 SYGVKD. The CDR3 loop is CAISEGAGRGNQPQHF. The CDR3 coding sequence is TGTGCCATCAGTGAAGGAGCGGGGCGAGGCAATCAGCCCCAGCATTTT.

The chain couples TRBV11-2 to TRBJ2-5; TRBD2 might be the D (5 bases). The germline gives CDR1 SGHAT, CDR2 FQNNGV. Trimming took 0 bases from V and 5 from J, leaving 13 bases between them. This CDR3 is 15 amino acids long. Here the CDR3 DNA reads TGTGCCAGCAGCTTAGACCGGGATCTCGGGGAGACCCAGTACTTC. This encodes CASSLDRDLGETQYF.

The rearrangement joins TRBV2 to TRBJ2-1, with 13 positions matching TRBD2. The J segment lost 6 bases and the V segment lost 6 bases, leaving 5 bases of the junction unmatched. Germline assignment: CDR1 SNHLY and CDR2 FYNNEI. This CDR3 region has 15 residues. The CDR3 loop reads CASSGTSGAGNEQFF. The CDR3 region has the DNA TGTGCCAGCAGCGGGACTAGCGGGGCTGGCAATGAGCAGTTCTTC.

V and J are TRBV2 and TRBJ1-5, with TRBD1 matching 7 bases. V was pared by 6 bases and J by 1 base, with 6 bases of the junction left unmatched. CDR3 length: 15 amino acids. CDR1 and CDR2 from the germline V gene are SNHLY and FYNNEI. As DNA, the CDR3 is TGTGCCAGCAGACGACAGGGTATGAGCAATCAGCCCCAGCATTTT. Its translation: CASRRQGMSNQPQHF.

The V and J genes are TRBV5-4 and TRBJ1-4, with TRBD1 matching over 7 bases. There are 14 residues in the CDR3. With 3 bases clipped from V and 8 bases from J, the junction kept 7 bases outside the gene matches. Germline V gives CDR1 SGHNT, CDR2 YYREEE (reference sequence). The CDR3: CASSSGDSREKLFF. The CDR3 nucleotides are TGTGCCAGCAGCTCCGGGGACAGTCGGGAAAAACTGTTTTTT.

The chain carries TRBV27 and TRBJ2-7, with a possible D match to TRBD1 (5 bases). Germline values: CDR1 MNHEY, CDR2 SMNVEV (reference sequence). Trimming took off 6 bases at V and 7 bases at J, with 19 bases between the two ends. The CDR3 sequence is 14 residues long. The CDR3 spells CASSQLGLRDEQYF. The CDR3, as DNA: TGTGCCAGCAGCCAGTTAGGGCTCAGGGATGAGCAGTACTTC.

The rearrangement uses TRBV11-3 and TRBJ2-5, with 12 bases fitting TRBD2. Matching the DNA end better, TRBJ2-7 makes the J call doubtful. Germline V gene data show CDR1 as SGHNT and CDR2 as YENEEA. The CDR3 is made up of 18 amino acids. The CDR3 reads CASSLGRRTSGIPYEQYF. The CDR3 DNA follows: TGTGCCAGCAGCTTAGGCAGGCGGACTAGCGGGATACCCTACGAGCAGTACTTC.

The chain uses TRBV7-2 and TRBJ1-3; perhaps TRBD1 as D (5 bases). V lost 6 bases, J lost 2 bases, and 11 bases lay in between. Germline lookup yields CDR1 SGHTA and CDR2 FQGNSA. The CDR3 is 14 residues long. Here the CDR3 reads CASRGWGAGNTIYF. DNA of the CDR3: TGTGCCAGCAGAGGCTGGGGGGCTGGAAACACCATATATTTT.

J is TRBJ2-1 and V is TRBV7-9; a weak D match, TRBD1 (6 bases). CDR3 length: 17 amino acids. Trimming took 6 bases from V and 6 from J, leaving 24 bases between them. Germline CDR1 reads SEHNR; CDR2 reads FQNEAQ (reference sequence). The CDR3 DNA reads as TGTGCCAGCAGTTCGACTTCTGGGGGCGAGTTCGCCAATGAGCAGTTCTTC. Protein sequence: CASSSTSGGEFANEQFF.

The CDR3 bases are TGTGCCAGCAGCCGTCGGGCTGTCACCGGGGAGCTGTTTTTT. Encoded protein: CASSRRAVTGELFF. This sequence joins TRBV7-2 and TRBJ2-2, with D unclear. CDR1 SGHTA and CDR2 FQGNSA come from the germline V gene. This CDR3 contains 14 residues. V shed 5 bases and J shed 4 bases, with 11 bases lying between them.

The chain combines TRBV5-4 with TRBJ2-5, with 11 positions matching TRBD2. After removal of 3 bases from V and 11 bases from J, the junction contained 12 bases not matched to a gene. The V gene's germline CDR1 is SGHNT and CDR2 YYREEE (reference sequence). There are 15 residues in the CDR3. The CDR3 DNA reads TGTGCCAGCAGCTCCGATAGCGGGAGGGCCCAAGAGCAGTACTTC. Translated, it gives CASSSDSGRAQEQYF.

This chain connects TRBV5-1 to TRBJ2-3; 8 bases match TRBD2. Germline assignment: CDR1 SGHRS and CDR2 YFSETQ. CDR3 size: 16 residues. V shed 0 bases, J shed 4 bases, and the junction held 7 bases outside the gene matches. CDR3 sequence reads: CASSLDPAGAPDTQYF. CDR3 in DNA: TGCGCCAGCAGCTTGGACCCAGCGGGAGCCCCAGATACGCAGTATTTT.

This chain connects TRBV20-1 to TRBJ2-7, with 7 bases lining up with TRBD1. The CDR3 sequence is 11 residues long. Looked up from germline, CDR1 is DFQATT and CDR2 is SNEGSKA (reference sequence). Trimming removed 2 bases from V and 6 bases from J; junction bases left unmatched: 1. The CDR3 DNA follows: TGCAGTGCTAGATCAGGGGGCGAGCAGTACTTC. It codes for CSARSGGEQYF.